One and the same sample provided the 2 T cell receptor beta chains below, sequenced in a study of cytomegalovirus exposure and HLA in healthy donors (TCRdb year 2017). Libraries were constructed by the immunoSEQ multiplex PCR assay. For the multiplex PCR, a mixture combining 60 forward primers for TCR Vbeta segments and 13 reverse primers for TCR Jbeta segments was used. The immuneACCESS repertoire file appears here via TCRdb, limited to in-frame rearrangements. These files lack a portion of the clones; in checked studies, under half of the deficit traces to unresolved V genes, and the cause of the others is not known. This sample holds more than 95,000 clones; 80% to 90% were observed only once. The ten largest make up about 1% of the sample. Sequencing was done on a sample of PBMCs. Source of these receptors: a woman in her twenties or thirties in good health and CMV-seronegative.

CDR3 protein: CASTLTTAPNTEAFF. DNA of the CDR3: TGCGCCAGCACCCTAACGACTGCCCCGAACACTGAAGCTTTCTTT. The rearrangement links TRBV5-1 to TRBJ1-1, with D unresolved. Trimming removed 6 bases at V and 1 base at J, with 16 bases between. The CDR3 length is 15 residues. Germline values: CDR1 SGHRS, CDR2 YFSETQ.

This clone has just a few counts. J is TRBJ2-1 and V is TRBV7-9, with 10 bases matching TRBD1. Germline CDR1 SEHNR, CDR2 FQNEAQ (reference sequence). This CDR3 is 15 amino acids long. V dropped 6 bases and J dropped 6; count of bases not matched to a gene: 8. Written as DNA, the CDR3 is TGTGCCAGCAGTCCCGGGACAGGGGTCGTCAATGAGCAGTTCTTC. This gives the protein CASSPGTGVVNEQFF.